This paragraph reports one TCR beta chain. Antigen unknown. V gave up 0 bases and J gave up 0 bases, with 9 bases separating them. The V gene's germline CDR1 is MNHNY and CDR2 SVGAGI (reference sequence). The CDR3 covers 16 residues. The sample belongs to a study of cytomegalovirus exposure and HLA in healthy donors. Study at large: The Caucasian-associated ancestry cluster contained 81% of the roughly 390 genotyped donors. The study's findings and limits: CMV serostatus was the only immune exposure information that was available. It was about 180 TCR beta chains that were listed as cytomegalovirus-associated. Data from an earlier analysis indicated that most TCR beta V segments were productive either about 90% or about 30% of the time.

The primer mix had 60 Vbeta and 13 Jbeta primers. Generated by immunoSEQ multiplex PCR, the TCRdb table keeps only in-frame clones and is missing some. This sample yields 170,000 or so clones, of which 75% to 90% are seen a single time; under 2% belongs to the top ten. This clonotype was sampled from a woman aged 18-29 years in good health and CMV-seronegative. V is TRBV6-6 and J is TRBJ1-3; no clear D gene. Specimen: PBMCs. CDR3 nucleotide sequence: TGTGCCAGCAGTTACTCGGGCGGGAGCTCTGGAAACACCATATATTTT. Translation: CASSYSGGSSGNTIYF.